This is a list of T cell receptor beta chains from one sample in a study of cytotoxic CD8 clonotypes in ibrutinib-treated CLL. The assay was immunoSEQ multiplex PCR, and TCRdb's table has in-frame clones only and misses some. Counted here are approximately 47,000 clones, 60% to 80% occurring once; the ten biggest clones make up roughly 21%. The sequencing here drew on PBMCs, taken after 24 months of ibrutinib treatment. The source is a human donor with chronic lymphocytic leukemia. Both conserved end residues are part of each CDR3. The D gene is left open where the match is weak. Part of the rows lack a size; the others show once, few, many or a class for expanded clones.

d_call j_call v_call clone_size cdr3_nt cdr3_aa
. TRBJ2-7 TRBV2 few TGTGCCAGCAGTGAGGAGGGCAGTCCGTCCTACGAGCAGTACTTC CASSEEGSPSYEQYF
TRBD1 TRBJ1-5 TRBV28 . TGTGCCAGCAGTTTAATTGGACAGGATAATCAGCCCCAGCATTTT CASSLIGQDNQPQHF
TRBD2 TRBJ2-3 TRBV5-4 . TGTGCCAGCAGCAAGGGACTAGCGGGAGCGTTGGATACGCAGTATTTT CASSKGLAGALDTQYF
. TRBJ2-7 TRBV15 . TGTGCCACCAGCTTAGGGGCCTCGTCCTACGAGCAGTACTTC CATSLGASSYEQYF
. TRBJ1-2 TRBV2 . TGTGCCAGCAGTGAAGCCCTAAGCGGCGGCTACACCTTC CASSEALSGGYTF
. TRBJ2-7 TRBV5-4 . TGTGCCAGCAGCTCTGCGTGGGGGCGGAGTGTGCAGTACTTC CASSSAWGRSVQYF
. TRBJ2-7 TRBV29-1 . TGCAGCGGTGAATGGGACTCCGAGCAGTACTTC CSGEWDSEQYF
. TRBJ1-2 TRBV5-1 . TGCGCCAGCAGCTTGGCCTTAGGACGGAGTAACTATGGCTACACCTTC CASSLALGRSNYGYTF
TRBD1 TRBJ2-5 TRBV2 . TGTGCCAGCAGTGGACAGGGGCCAGAGACCCAGTACTTC CASSGQGPETQYF
. TRBJ1-6 TRBV27 few TGTGCCAGCAGGCCCTTAAGTGGGGAATCACCCCTCCACTTT CASRPLSGESPLHF